A single sample is the source of the 8 T cell receptor beta chains below, sequenced in a study of T-cell memory formation after mild COVID-19. TCRdb ran MiXCR on the 5' RACE reads and lists one entry per CDR3 protein. The sample holds 400,000 to 500,000 distinct CDR3 sequences, around 17% seen once. Source material: PBMCs or a T cell subset sorted from them (not recorded which). These receptors were obtained from a man aged 18 to 35 who had mild COVID-19 (a few samples of this study predate the infection). Cell type and time point are not known.

The chain couples TRBV29-1 to TRBJ2-7, with a weak D call TRBD2 (6 bases). The V end was cut by 6 bases, the J end by 0 bases, with 12 bases between. Germline CDR1 and CDR2: SQVTM and ANQGSEA. This CDR3 region has 13 residues. This CDR3 reads CSVASVSSYEQYF. The CDR3 nucleotides read TGCAGCGTGGCTAGCGTAAGCTCCTACGAGCAGTACTTC.

This clonotype was recorded a few times. The chain is built from TRBV7-9 and TRBJ2-5; the match to TRBD1 covers 8 bases. Germline CDR1 SEHNR, CDR2 FQNEAQ (reference sequence). The CDR3 runs to 18 residues. With V trimmed by 4 bases and J by 7 bases, 20 bases remained unmatched. This CDR3 reads CASSSQGGKDRAFGTQYF. The DNA of the CDR3 is TGTGCCAGCAGCTCTCAAGGGGGAAAGGACAGGGCCTTCGGGACCCAGTACTTC.

The chain employs TRBV20-1 and TRBJ1-2; TRBD1 agrees at 8 bases. The CDR3 covers 17 residues. With 2 bases clipped from V and 4 bases from J, the junction kept 15 bases outside the gene matches. Looked up from germline, CDR1 is DFQATT and CDR2 is SNEGSKA (reference sequence). The CDR3: CSARYPLRQGLPYGYTF. The CDR3 bases are TGCAGTGCTAGATACCCTCTCCGACAGGGGCTTCCCTATGGCTACACCTTC.

This clonotype has a handful of counts. V gene TRBV7-2 combines with J gene TRBJ2-5; no clear D gene. V lost 1 base and J lost 4, with 7 bases in between. CDR3 size: 13 residues. The germline V gene has CDR1 SGHTA and CDR2 FQGNSA. CDR3 loop: CASSLDYSETQYF. DNA of the CDR3: TGTGCCAGCAGCTTAGATTATTCAGAGACCCAGTACTTC.

This clonotype has only a few counts. The V call is TRBV9, the J call TRBJ1-2; possibly TRBD1 for D (6 bases). Deletions cut 3 bases from V and 6 bases from J, with 15 bases between. CDR1 is SGDLS and CDR2 is YYNGEE in the germline V gene. This CDR3 has 14 amino acids. CDR3 amino acids: CASSALGAGHGYTF. The CDR3 DNA reads as TGTGCCAGCAGCGCCCTGGGGGCGGGGCATGGCTACACCTTC.

The genes are TRBV7-8 and TRBJ2-3; D may be TRBD1 (5 bases). The CDR3 runs to 16 residues. Trimming shortened V by 6 bases and J by 4 bases, and 20 bases separated the two germline ends. Per germline, CDR1 SGHVS and CDR2 FQNEAQ. Written as DNA, the CDR3 is TGTGCCAGCAGTCAGGGTACGAATGGCGTCGCAGATACGCAGTATTTT. It yields the protein CASSQGTNGVADTQYF. Based on the CDR3 plus reference TRBV7-8 and TRBJ2-3, the full variable domain is GAGVSQSPRYKVAKRGQDVALRCDPISGHVSLFWYQQALGQGPEFLTYFQNEAQLDKSGLPSDRFFAERPEGSVSTLKIQRTQQEDSAVYLCASSQGTNGVADTQYFGPGTRLTVL.

This clonotype was seen only once. This chain connects TRBV5-1 to TRBJ2-3, with D uncertain. This CDR3 comprises 14 residues. Trimming shortened V by 1 base and J by 6 bases, and 12 bases separated the two germline ends. Germline assignment: CDR1 SGHRS and CDR2 YFSETQ. DNA for the CDR3: TGCGCCAGCAGCTTGTCAGGTTTTGGGGATACGCAGTATTTT. This sequence encodes CASSLSGFGDTQYF.

The table lists this clonotype with many counts. The chain couples TRBV28 to TRBJ1-2; TRBD1 might be the D (5 bases). The V end was cut by 2 bases, the J end by 6 bases, with 7 bases between. CDR1 and CDR2 (germline): MDHEN, SYDVKM. The CDR3 spans 12 residues. The CDR3 region is CASSLRDDGYTF. For the CDR3, the DNA is TGTGCCAGCAGTTTAAGGGACGATGGCTACACCTTC.